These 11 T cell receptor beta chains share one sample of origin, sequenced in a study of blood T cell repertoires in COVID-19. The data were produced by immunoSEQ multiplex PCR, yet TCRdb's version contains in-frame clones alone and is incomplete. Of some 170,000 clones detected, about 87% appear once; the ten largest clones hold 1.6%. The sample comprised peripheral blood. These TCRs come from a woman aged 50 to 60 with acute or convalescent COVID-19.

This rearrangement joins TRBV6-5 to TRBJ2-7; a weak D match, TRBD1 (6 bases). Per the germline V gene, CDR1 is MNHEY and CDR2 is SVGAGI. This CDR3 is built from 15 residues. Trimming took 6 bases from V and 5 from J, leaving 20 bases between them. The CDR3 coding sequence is TGTGCCAGCAGCCCCGGGACAAGCAGGGGCGACGAGCAGTACTTC. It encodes CASSPGTSRGDEQYF.

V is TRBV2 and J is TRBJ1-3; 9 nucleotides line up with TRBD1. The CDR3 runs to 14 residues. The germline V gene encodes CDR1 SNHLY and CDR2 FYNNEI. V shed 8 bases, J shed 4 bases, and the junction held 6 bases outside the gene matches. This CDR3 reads CASGQGFEGNTIYF. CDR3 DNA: TGTGCCAGCGGACAGGGGTTTGAAGGAAACACCATATATTTT.

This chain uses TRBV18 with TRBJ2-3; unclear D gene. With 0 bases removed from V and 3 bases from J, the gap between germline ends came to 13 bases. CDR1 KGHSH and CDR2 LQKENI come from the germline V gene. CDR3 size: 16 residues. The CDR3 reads CASSPPVSVRTDTQYF. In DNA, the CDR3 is TGTGCCAGCTCACCACCGGTGAGCGTTAGGACAGATACGCAGTATTTT.

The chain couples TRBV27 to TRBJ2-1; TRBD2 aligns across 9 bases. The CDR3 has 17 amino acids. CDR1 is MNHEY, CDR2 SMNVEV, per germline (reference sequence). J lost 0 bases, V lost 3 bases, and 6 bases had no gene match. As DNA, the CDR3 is TGTGCCAGCAGTTTTTATAGCGGGGGATTCTCCTACAATGAGCAGTTCTTC. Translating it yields CASSFYSGGFSYNEQFF.

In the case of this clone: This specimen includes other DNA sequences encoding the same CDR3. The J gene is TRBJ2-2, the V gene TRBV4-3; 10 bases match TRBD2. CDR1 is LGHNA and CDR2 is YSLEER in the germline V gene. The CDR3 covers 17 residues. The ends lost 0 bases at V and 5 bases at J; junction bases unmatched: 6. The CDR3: CASSQEVLAGRTGELFF. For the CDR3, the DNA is TGCGCCAGCAGCCAAGAAGTACTAGCGGGACGGACCGGGGAGCTGTTTTTT.

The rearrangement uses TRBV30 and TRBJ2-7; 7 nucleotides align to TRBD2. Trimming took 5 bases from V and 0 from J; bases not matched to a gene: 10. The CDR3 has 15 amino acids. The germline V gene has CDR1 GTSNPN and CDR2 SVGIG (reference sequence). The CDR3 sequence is CAWGKWWDYSYEQYF. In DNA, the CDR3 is TGTGCCTGGGGCAAATGGTGGGACTACTCCTACGAGCAGTACTTC.

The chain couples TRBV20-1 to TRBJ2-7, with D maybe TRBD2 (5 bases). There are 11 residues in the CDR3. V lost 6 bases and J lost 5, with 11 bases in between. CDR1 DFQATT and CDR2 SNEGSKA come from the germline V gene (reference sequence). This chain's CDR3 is CSATLGNEQYF. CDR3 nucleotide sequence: TGCAGTGCGACCCTCGGGAACGAGCAGTACTTC.

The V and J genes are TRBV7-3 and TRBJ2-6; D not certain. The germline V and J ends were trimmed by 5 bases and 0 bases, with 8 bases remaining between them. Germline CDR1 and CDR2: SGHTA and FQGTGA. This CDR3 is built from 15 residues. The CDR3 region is CASSPYGSGANVLTF. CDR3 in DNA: TGTGCCAGCAGCCCTTACGGCTCTGGGGCCAACGTCCTGACTTTC.

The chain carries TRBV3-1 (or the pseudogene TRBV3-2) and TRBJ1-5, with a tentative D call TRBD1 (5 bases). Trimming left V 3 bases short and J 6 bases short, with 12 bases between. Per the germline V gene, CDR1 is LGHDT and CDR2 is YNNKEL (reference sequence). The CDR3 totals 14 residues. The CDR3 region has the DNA TGTGCCAGCAGCCAGACAGCGACCTTTCAGCCCCAGCATTTT. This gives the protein CASSQTATFQPQHF.

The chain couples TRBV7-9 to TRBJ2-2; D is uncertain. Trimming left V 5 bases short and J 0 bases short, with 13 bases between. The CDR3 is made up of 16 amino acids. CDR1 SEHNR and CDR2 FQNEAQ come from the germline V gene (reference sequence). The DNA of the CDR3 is TGTGCCAGCAGCCTAGACCTGGGCGCGAACACCGGGGAGCTGTTTTTT. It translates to CASSLDLGANTGELFF.

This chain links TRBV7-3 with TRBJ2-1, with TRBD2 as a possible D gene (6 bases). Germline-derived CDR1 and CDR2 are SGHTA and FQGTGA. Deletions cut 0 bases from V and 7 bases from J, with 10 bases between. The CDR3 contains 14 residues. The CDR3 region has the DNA TGTGCCAGCAGCTTAACCGGAGGGTTGAATGAGCAGTTCTTC. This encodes CASSLTGGLNEQFF.